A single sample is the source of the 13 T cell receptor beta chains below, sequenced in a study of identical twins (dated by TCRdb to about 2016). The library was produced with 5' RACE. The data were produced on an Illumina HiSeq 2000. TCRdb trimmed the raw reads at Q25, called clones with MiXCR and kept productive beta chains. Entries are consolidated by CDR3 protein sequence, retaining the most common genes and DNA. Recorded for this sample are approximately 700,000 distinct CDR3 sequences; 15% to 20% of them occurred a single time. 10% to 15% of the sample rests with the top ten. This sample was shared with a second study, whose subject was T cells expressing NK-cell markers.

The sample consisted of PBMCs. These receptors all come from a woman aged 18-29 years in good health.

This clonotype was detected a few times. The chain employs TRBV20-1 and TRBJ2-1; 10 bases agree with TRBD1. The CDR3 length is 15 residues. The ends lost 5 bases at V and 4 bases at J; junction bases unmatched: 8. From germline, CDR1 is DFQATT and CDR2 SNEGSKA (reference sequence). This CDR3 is CSASPGTGAYNEQFF. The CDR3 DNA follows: TGCAGTGCTTCGCCGGGGACAGGGGCTTACAATGAGCAGTTCTTC.

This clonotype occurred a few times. The CDR3 is CASSRGGSGLEQYF. As DNA, the CDR3 is TGTGCCAGCAGCCGAGGCGGTAGCGGACTCGAGCAGTACTTC. This rearrangement joins TRBV3-1 to TRBJ2-7; possibly TRBD2 for D (6 bases). The CDR3 extends over 14 amino acids. Germline assignment: CDR1 LGHDT and CDR2 YNNKEL (reference sequence). Trimming took 4 bases from V and 6 from J, leaving 16 bases between them.

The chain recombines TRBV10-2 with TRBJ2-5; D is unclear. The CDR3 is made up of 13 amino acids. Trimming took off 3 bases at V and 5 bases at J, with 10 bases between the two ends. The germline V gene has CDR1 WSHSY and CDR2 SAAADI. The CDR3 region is CASSETGWETQYF. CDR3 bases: TGCGCCAGCAGTGAAACGGGCTGGGAGACCCAGTACTTC.

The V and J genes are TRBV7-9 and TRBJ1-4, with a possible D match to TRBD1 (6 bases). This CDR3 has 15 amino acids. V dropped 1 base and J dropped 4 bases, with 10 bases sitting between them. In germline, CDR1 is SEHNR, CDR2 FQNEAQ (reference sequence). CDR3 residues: CASSLGDRYNEKLFF. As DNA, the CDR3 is TGTGCCAGCAGCTTAGGCGACAGGTATAATGAAAAACTGTTTTTT.

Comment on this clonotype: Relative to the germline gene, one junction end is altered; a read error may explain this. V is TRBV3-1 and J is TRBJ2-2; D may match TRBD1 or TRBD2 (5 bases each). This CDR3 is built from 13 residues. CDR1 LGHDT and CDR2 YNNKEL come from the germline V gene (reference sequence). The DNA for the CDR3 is TGTGCCAGCAGCTTTCTTGGGACCGGGGAGCTTTTTTTT. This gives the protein CASSFLGTGELFF. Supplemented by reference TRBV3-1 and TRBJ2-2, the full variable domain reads DTAVSQTPKYLVTQMGNDKSIKCEQNLGHDTMYWYKQDSKKFLKIMFSYNNKELIINETVPNRFSPKSPDKAHLNLHINSLELGDSAVYFCASSFLGTGELFFGEGSRLTVL.

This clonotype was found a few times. The CDR3 loop is CASSLPEDTQYF. The CDR3 bases are TGCGCCAGCAGCTTGCCGGAAGATACGCAGTATTTT. The chain joins TRBV5-1 to TRBJ2-3; D call uncertain. Trimming cost V 1 base and J 5 bases, with 5 bases left between them. CDR1 and CDR2 from the germline V gene are SGHRS and YFSETQ. The CDR3 is 12 residues long.

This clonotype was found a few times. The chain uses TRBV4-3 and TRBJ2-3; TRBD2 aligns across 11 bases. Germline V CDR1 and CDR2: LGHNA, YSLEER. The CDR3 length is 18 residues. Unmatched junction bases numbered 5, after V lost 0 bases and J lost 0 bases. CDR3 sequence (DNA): TGCGCCAGCAGCCAAGACGCGACTAGCGGGACTAGCACAGATACGCAGTATTTT. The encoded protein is CASSQDATSGTSTDTQYF.

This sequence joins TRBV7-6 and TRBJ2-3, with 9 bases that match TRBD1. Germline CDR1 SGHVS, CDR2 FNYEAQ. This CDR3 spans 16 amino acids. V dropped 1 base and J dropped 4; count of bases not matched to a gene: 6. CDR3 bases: TGTGCCAGCAGCTTAGGTCTTGACAGGGGGTCAGATACGCAGTATTTT. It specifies CASSLGLDRGSDTQYF.

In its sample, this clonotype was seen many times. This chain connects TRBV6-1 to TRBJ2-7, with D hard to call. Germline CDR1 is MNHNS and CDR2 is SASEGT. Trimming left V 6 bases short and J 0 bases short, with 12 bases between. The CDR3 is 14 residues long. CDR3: CASRGKVYSYEQYF. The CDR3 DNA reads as TGTGCCAGCAGAGGGAAGGTCTACTCCTACGAGCAGTACTTC.

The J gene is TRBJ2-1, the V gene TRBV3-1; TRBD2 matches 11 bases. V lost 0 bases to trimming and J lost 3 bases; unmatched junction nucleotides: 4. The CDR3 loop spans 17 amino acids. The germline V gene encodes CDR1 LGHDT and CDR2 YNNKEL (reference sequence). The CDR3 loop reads CASSQDRTSGFYNEQFF. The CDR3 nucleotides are TGTGCCAGCAGCCAAGATCGGACTAGCGGGTTCTACAATGAGCAGTTCTTC.

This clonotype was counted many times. The CDR3, as DNA: TGTGCCAGCAGGGCGGGACAGGGGGCCGGTGAGACCCAGTACTTC. It is translated as CASRAGQGAGETQYF. The chain employs TRBV6-2 or TRBV6-3 and TRBJ2-5; 12 bases align to TRBD1. Per the germline V gene, CDR1 is MNHEY and CDR2 is SVGEGT. V was pared by 6 bases and J by 5 bases, with 7 bases of the junction left unmatched. CDR3 size: 15 residues.

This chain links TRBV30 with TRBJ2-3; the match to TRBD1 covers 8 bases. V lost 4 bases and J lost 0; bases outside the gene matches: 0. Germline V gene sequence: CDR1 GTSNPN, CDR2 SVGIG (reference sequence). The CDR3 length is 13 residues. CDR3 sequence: CAWNRGSTDTQYF. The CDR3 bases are TGTGCCTGGAACAGGGGGAGCACAGATACGCAGTATTTT.

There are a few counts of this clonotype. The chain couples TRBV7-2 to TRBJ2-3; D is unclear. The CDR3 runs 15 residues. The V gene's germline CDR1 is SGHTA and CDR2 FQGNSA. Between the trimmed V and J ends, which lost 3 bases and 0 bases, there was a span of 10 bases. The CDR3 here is CASSFFGGSTDTQYF. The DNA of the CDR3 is TGTGCCAGCAGCTTTTTTGGCGGTAGCACAGATACGCAGTATTTT.